The clone carrying this T cell receptor beta chain was seen a few times. Its specificity is unknown. This specimen comes from a study of CD8 T cells in ankylosing spondylitis. It was by quantitative 5'-RACE with molecular barcodes that TCR beta libraries were made. TCRdb itself ran the 5' RACE reads through MiXCR, one entry per CDR3 protein. The sample has about 300,000 distinct CDR3 sequences, roughly 10% seen once. Findings and limits, study-wide: Certain motif variants had earlier appeared in reactive arthritis synovial fluid and blood. The disease-linked clones had a CD8+ phenotype and low blood frequencies.

The CDR3 sequence is 17 residues long. The trim removed 2 bases at V and 9 bases at J, leaving 13 bases unmatched. Germline lookup yields CDR1 MGHRA and CDR2 YSYEKL. The receptor was derived from a female donor with ankylosing spondylitis or in good health (not recorded which). V is TRBV4-1 and J is TRBJ2-1, with 10 bases aligning to TRBD2. The sample consisted of blood, either unsorted or a sorted T cell fraction (not recorded which). The CDR3 here is CASSQPLAGVPLGEQFF. Here the CDR3 DNA reads TGCGCCAGCAGCCAACCTCTAGCGGGGGTACCCCTCGGTGAGCAGTTCTTC.